This TCR beta chain was recovered during a study of blood T cell repertoires in COVID-19. CDR1 is LNHNV and CDR2 is YYDKDF in the germline V gene (reference sequence). J lost 5 bases, V lost 6 bases, and 9 bases had no gene match. The CDR3 covers 14 residues. Clones were read by immunoSEQ multiplex PCR, and TCRdb kept only the in-frame ones, dropping some. Seen here are around 320,000 clones, around 90% observed once, and the top ten hold 3.5% to 4.5%. Participants were aged about 18 to 89 years, lived in roughly 23 US areas, and enrolled virtually. Cohort allocation depended upon clinical history that participants reported.

The receptor was isolated from a woman aged 18 to 35 with acute COVID-19. The chain uses TRBV15 and TRBJ2-5; 7 bases are shared with TRBD1. Sequencing was carried out using PBMCs or T cells enriched from blood (not recorded which). The CDR3 loop is CATSIQQGKETQYF. CDR3 coding DNA: TGTGCCACCAGTATTCAACAGGGGAAGGAGACCCAGTACTTC.